Included here is one T cell receptor beta chain sequence, with context. No cognate antigen has been identified for it. No much larger clone is present one base from it, and per-base qualities are unavailable. TCR CDR3 regions were amplified from genomic DNA by multiplex PCR using the deep immunoSEQ assay. Extracted genomic DNA from each cell subset was spread evenly across all wells of several immunoSEQ 96-well plates, with each plate serving as a replicate. Each replicate PCR for sorted subsets received approximately 200 ng genomic DNA, equal to about 30,000 T cell genomes. The purified libraries were quantified using a Qubit 3.0 fluorometer, sized with a Bioanalyzer 2100, and then quantified again using the KAPA Library Quantification kit. A separate single-read 150-cycle Illumina NextSeq 550 flow cell was used to sequence each immunoSEQ 96-well plate. Processing in the source paper ran as follows. Because the immunoSEQ output included only junctional sequences and no quality scores, the filtering could not be the same as the filtering used for full-length reads. To assign V/J genes and CDR3, sequences were annotated using PyIR, a Python wrapper for IgBLAST v1.9, with IMGT germline references. Any read was removed if the V/J assignment was weak (E-value above 1e-6), the CDR3 was missing, or the read contained stop codons, out-of-frame junctions, or ambiguous translated residues. V3J clonotypes were defined by identical inferred V gene, J gene, and CDR3 amino acid sequence. Percentage overlap between repertoires was computed as shared unique clonotypes divided by the size of the smaller repertoire. Repertoire richness was assessed with RTK rarefaction, the Chao1 estimator, and Recon v2.1 estimates of unobserved clonotypes. OLGA was used to compute generation probabilities for all TCRbeta clonotypes that the gDNA method yielded from a few donors. This immuneACCESS table, as held by TCRdb, lists in-frame sequences with V and J called but not all clones. Of the missing ones, under half trace to an unresolved V gene in checked studies; the others have no known cause. Clone size and the V and J calls come from that table; the DNA yielded D and trimming. The sample table records around 370,000 clones; 90% to 98% of these occur just once. Around 0.3% of the sample rests with the top ten.

This sample was taken from a study of shared clonotypes between healthy human individuals (dated by TCRdb to 2018 to 2020). General notes on the study: Three men and a couple of women, aged 18 to 49 years, made up the cohort. For each donor, CD4 naive and CD4 memory were each given three plates, CD8 naive was given two plates, and CD8 memory was given one plate. Blood TCR repertoires of a handful of healthy adults were deeply sequenced to estimate repertoire size and the extent of clonotype sharing between individuals. To increase sequencing depth and limit assay-specific biases, different laboratories used diverse techniques to prepare libraries and sequence TCR repertoires. Between about 0.9 and 10 billion PBMCs per donor were obtained by leukapheresis.

The paper as a whole reports these results and caveats: Sharing across a few donors was observed for around 4.8% of naive CD4, less than 4% of naive CD8, 2% to 2.5% of memory CD4, and roughly 0.4% of memory CD8 clonotypes. Based on pairwise subsampling, the degree of clonotype sharing among donors was expected to be affected by sequencing depth. Because the study included a small number of donors, the genetic and exposure-history diversity represented was limited. Only blood was sampled, and tissue TCR repertoires likely differ from those in blood. Naive subsets generally had larger estimated clonotype richness than memory subsets did. Compared with non-shared clonotypes, clonotypes shared by all four sorted-subset donors had higher generation probabilities. Even with the large sequencing depth, rarefaction of the sorted-subset datasets indicated that sequencing was incomplete.

CDR1 and CDR2, per the germline V gene, are SGHRS and YFSETQ. Including cysteine and phenylalanine, the CDR3 has 15 amino acids. Only the CDR3 region is kept as DNA, spanning 45 bases read in frame from base 1. The V end loses 4 bases and the J end loses 1 base, and a stretch of 14 bases separates them. The donors were healthy, HIV-negative adults with no recently reported acute infections or vaccinations. Every donor was a Caucasian adult living in Nashville, Tennessee, USA. The CD8 memory samples were a combination of magnetically selected CD45RO+ cells and CCR7-negative CD45RA+ effector memory (TemRA) cells. Blood was collected by leukapheresis, and PBMCs were isolated by Ficoll-Histopaque density gradient centrifugation and then cryopreserved in liquid nitrogen vapor phase. Purity and quantity of every magnetically sorted T cell population were checked by analytical flow cytometry. Genomic DNA was isolated from each sorted fraction and quantified by UV absorbance on a Nanodrop 2000c.

The chain is assembled from TRBV5-1 and TRBJ2-5, with the D gene call left open. The specimen was memory CD8+ T cells sorted from blood. Taken with the paper, the label for cell subset or site translates to: CD45RO+ cells pooled with CCR7-negative TemRA cells. The clonotype originates from a man younger than 40 in good health. At the DNA level, the sequence is TGCGCCAGCAGCCCCCTCACGAACATCCAAGAGACCCAGTACTTC. Its protein product is CASSPLTNIQETQYF.